Listed here are 15 T cell receptor beta chains from one sample, sequenced in a study of T cell responses to AZD1222 COVID-19 vaccine. The assay was immunoSEQ multiplex PCR, and TCRdb's table has in-frame clones only and misses some. The profile shows some 97,000 clones, 92% of them singletons. This sample comprised peripheral blood, obtained on day 0 of AZD1222 vaccination. The receptors originated from an adult in good health.

This chain connects TRBV7-2 to TRBJ2-1; D ambiguous. CDR1 and CDR2 (germline): SGHTA, FQGNSA. The CDR3 contains 14 residues. V lost 2 bases and J 7 bases, leaving 12 bases between the germline ends. The CDR3 protein is CASSLPPGANEQFF. The CDR3 DNA is TGTGCCAGCAGCTTACCCCCAGGCGCTAATGAGCAGTTCTTC.

This chain links TRBV5-5 with TRBJ2-7; 9 bases line up with TRBD2. The CDR3 covers 15 residues. J gave up 1 base and V 1 base, and 3 bases lay outside the gene matches. The germline V gene encodes CDR1 SGHKS and CDR2 YYEKEE (reference sequence). CDR3 loop: CASSLRLAESYEQYF. The CDR3 coding sequence is TGTGCCAGCAGCTTGAGACTAGCGGAATCCTACGAGCAGTACTTC.

This chain joins TRBV15 and TRBJ1-3; 9 bases fit TRBD1. The CDR3 has 15 residues. The V segment lost 2 bases and the J segment 4 bases; nucleotides outside the gene matches: 3. In germline, CDR1 is LNHNV, CDR2 YYDKDF (reference sequence). The CDR3 loop reads CATSRTGGAGNTIYF. As DNA, the CDR3 is TGTGCCACCAGCAGAACAGGGGGCGCCGGAAACACCATATATTTT.

The chain recombines TRBV2 with TRBJ2-7, with D maybe TRBD2 (6 bases). The CDR3 is 14 amino acids. The germline V gene encodes CDR1 SNHLY and CDR2 FYNNEI. Trimming shortened V by 3 bases and J by 5 bases, and 14 bases separated the two germline ends. DNA for the CDR3: TGTGCCAGCAGTGAGCAGGCGGGATGGAACGAGCAGTACTTC. Its protein is CASSEQAGWNEQYF.

This clone was seen only once. V gene TRBV2 combines with J gene TRBJ1-1; tentative D call: TRBD1 (5 bases). This CDR3 region has 13 residues. The V end lost 6 bases, the J end lost 3 bases, and 11 bases lay between the germline ends. CDR1 SNHLY and CDR2 FYNNEI come from the germline V gene. CDR3 protein: CASSRVQDTEAFF. The CDR3, as DNA: TGTGCCAGCAGCAGGGTTCAGGACACTGAAGCTTTCTTT.

The V call is TRBV14, the J call TRBJ1-1; no clear D gene. V was cut by 5 bases and J by 0 bases, with 13 bases left in between. This CDR3 comprises 15 residues. CDR1 SGHDN and CDR2 FVKESK come from the germline V gene. CDR3 residues: CASSTIGTMNTEAFF. The CDR3 DNA reads as TGTGCCAGCAGCACAATCGGCACCATGAACACTGAAGCTTTCTTT.

This clone has only a few counts. CDR3 in amino acids: CASSPSGRGSYEQYF. The CDR3, as DNA: TGTGCCAGCAGCCCTAGCGGGAGAGGCTCCTACGAGCAGTACTTC. The chain uses TRBV7-9 and TRBJ2-7; 10 positions match TRBD2. Germline V gene data show CDR1 as SEHNR and CDR2 as FQNEAQ (reference sequence). The J segment lost 0 bases and the V segment lost 5 bases, leaving 4 bases of the junction unmatched. This CDR3 is built from 15 residues.

The V gene is TRBV10-2, the J gene TRBJ2-5, with a weak D call TRBD1 (5 bases). The germline gives CDR1 WSHSY, CDR2 SAAADI. The CDR3 extends over 13 amino acids. V was trimmed by 6 bases and J by 5 bases, leaving 13 bases between them. The CDR3 region has the DNA TGCGCCAGCAGCCTTGACAGAGTGGAGACCCAGTACTTC. Translation: CASSLDRVETQYF.

V is TRBV7-2 and J is TRBJ1-5; D unclear. CDR3 length equals 12 residues. Trimming removed 5 bases at V and 3 bases at J, with 5 bases between. CDR1 is SGHTA, CDR2 FQGNSA, per germline. This chain's CDR3 is CASSLINQPQHF. The CDR3 DNA is TGTGCCAGCAGCCTAATCAATCAGCCCCAGCATTTT.

This clone was seen only once. V usage is TRBV7-9 and J usage is TRBJ2-1; 11 bases are shared with TRBD2. J was trimmed by 1 base and V by 5 bases; bases with no gene match: 4. In germline, CDR1 is SEHNR, CDR2 FQNEAQ (reference sequence). The length of the CDR3 is 16 residues. CDR3 loop: CASSPVAGGSYNEQFF. DNA for the CDR3: TGTGCCAGCAGCCCGGTAGCGGGAGGGTCCTACAATGAGCAGTTCTTC. The complete variable domain, with remaining parts taken from reference TRBV7-9 and TRBJ2-1, reads DTGVSQNPRHKITKRGQNVTFRCDPISEHNRLYWYRQTLGQGPEFLTYFQNEAQLEKSRLLSDRFSAERPKGSFSTLEIQRTEQGDSAMYLCASSPVAGGSYNEQFFGPGTRLTVL.

The V call is TRBV7-8, the J call TRBJ2-5, with D perhaps assigned TRBD1 or TRBD2 (5 bases each). CDR1 SGHVS and CDR2 FQNEAQ come from the germline V gene. Trimming took off 1 base at V and 5 bases at J, with 14 bases between the two ends. The CDR3 loop spans 15 amino acids. The CDR3 loop is CASSLEVRGGETQYF. The CDR3 DNA sequence: TGTGCCAGCAGCTTAGAAGTTCGGGGCGGGGAGACCCAGTACTTC.

The chain joins TRBV6-6 to TRBJ1-2, with 8 bases aligning to TRBD1. The CDR3 loop spans 16 amino acids. Trimming cost V 5 bases and J 0 bases; bases outside gene matches: 8. CDR1 MNHNY and CDR2 SVGAGI come from the germline V gene (reference sequence). CDR3 DNA sequence: TGTGCCAGCAGTCACGGGACAGGCCCAGCTAACTATGGCTACACCTTC. Its protein product is CASSHGTGPANYGYTF.

The chain carries TRBV4-2 and TRBJ2-7; D unclear. The CDR3 has 14 residues. The V end lost 1 base, the J end lost 4 bases, and 11 bases lay between the germline ends. Germline CDR1 LGHNA, CDR2 YNFKEQ. The chain's CDR3 is CASSQGGTLYEQYF. Written as DNA, the CDR3 is TGTGCCAGCAGCCAAGGGGGAACCCTTTACGAGCAGTACTTC.

The rearrangement uses TRBV7-9 and TRBJ2-2, with TRBD2 identical over 8 bases. The CDR3 runs 14 residues. Germline V gene lookup returns CDR1 SEHNR and CDR2 FQNEAQ (reference sequence). Trimming at V came to 10 bases and at J to 0 bases, leaving 4 bases not matched to a gene. This chain's CDR3 is CATGLASNTGELFF. The CDR3 DNA sequence: TGTGCCACCGGACTAGCTTCGAACACCGGGGAGCTGTTTTTT.

This clone was seen a few times. The gene calls are TRBV29-1 and TRBJ1-1, with TRBD1 as a possible D gene (5 bases). In germline, CDR1 is SQVTM, CDR2 ANQGSEA. V lost 5 bases and J lost 0, with 13 bases in between. This CDR3 comprises 14 residues. Here the CDR3 DNA reads TGCAGCGTTCCTAGTGGGACCGTGAACACTGAAGCTTTCTTT. Translated: CSVPSGTVNTEAFF.